This TCR beta chain was sequenced for a study of T cells in Graves' hyperthyroidism and ophthalmopathy (dated by TCRdb to about 2019). Regarding the complete study: Peripheral blood was collected at initial diagnosis, before any treatment. TCR V-J signatures able to tell the groups apart were searched for in a discovery cohort of 100 or so patients, of whom under 45 had Graves' ophthalmopathy and 55 to 60 had stable Graves' hyperthyroidism. An independent validation cohort of about 20 hyperthyroidism patients and about 15 patients who later progressed to ophthalmopathy tested prospective prediction of ophthalmopathy. The roughly 100 discovery patients were randomly divided into training and test sets at a 7:3 ratio. The study also compared thyroid tissue and blood T-cell repertoires from roughly six Graves' hyperthyroidism patients. After sampling, hyperthyroidism patients received methimazole starting at 30 mg daily, and ophthalmopathy patients received high-dose intravenous methylprednisolone. The paper reports TCR Vbeta CDR3 sequencing of approximately 140 peripheral blood samples: under 45 ophthalmopathy, fewer than 80 hyperthyroidism and 17 progressor patients.

This clonotype was observed a handful of times. Its antigen has not been determined. Nothing much larger sits one base from this clone, and base qualities are not available. Amplification of TCR beta CDR3 regions was carried out from RNA transcripts. The first round of RT-PCR for the TCR CDR3 was performed with the HTBI primer set and the Qiagen OneStep RT-PCR kit. The libraries were constructed in a second round of multiplex PCR and then size-selected and purified. The libraries were sequenced on an Illumina HiSeq2000 using paired-end 100 bp reads. Regarding the original processing steps: SOAPnuke was used to process the raw data, removing reads that contained adapters or uncalled bases, had a mean Phred below 15, or lacked an exact match to the constant primer or identifier. High-quality paired reads were merged using COPE v1.2.5, and each unique nucleotide sequence was defined as a clonotype. MiTCR v1.1 was used to align clonotypes to the IMGT TRBV, TRBD and TRBJ reference segments. The analysis was restricted to V-J combinations with a frequency above 0.0001, which together covered 99.2% of the repertoires. A TCS score was defined as the ratio of F50 (clonal expansion) to E x V (chaos), with BLOSUM62-based TCRdist applied between CDR3 peptides within each V-J. Welch's t-statistics and random forest reduced fewer than 550 V-J features to 10 to 15, which were used in a naive Bayes classifier (R e1071). The public reads were run again by TCRdb, first through fastp at Q25 and then through MiXCR, and only productive beta chains were kept. When rows share a CDR3 protein, they turn into one entry using the most common DNA and genes. TCRdb's processing, not the authors' own work, is the source of the V and J calls. Here the sample has about 380,000 distinct CDR3 sequences; around 18% occur a single time. The ten largest clones capture 40% of the sample.

In the ophthalmopathy patients, disease was moderately to severely active, with a Clinical Activity Score of 3 or more, a NOSPECS grade of 4 or more, and a duration of less than 3 months. The study excluded patients with uncontrolled infections, other autoimmune diseases, pregnancy or lactation. Diagnoses relied on clinical symptoms, serum thyroxine and TRAb, thyroid ultrasound and orbital computed tomography. PBMCs were separated from around 9.1 ml of fresh peripheral blood using Ficoll-Paque density gradient centrifugation. Total RNA was extracted using Trizol reagent, and RNA quality was assessed on an Agilent 2100 Bioanalyzer. What the study reported, not specific to this receptor: Blood samples also contained most of the expanded thyroid clonotypes (frequency above 0.001), which suggests that blood repertoires may reflect thyroid immune responses. In validation, the model predicted progression to ophthalmopathy with approximately 70% sensitivity and about 73% specificity, a median of around six months before onset. A model built on a 13 V-J signature distinguished ophthalmopathy from stable hyperthyroidism, reaching around 87% sensitivity and approximately 81% specificity in cross-validation and 80%/75% in testing. No statistical method was used to set the sample size in advance, and investigators knew the group allocation.

The germline V gene yields MGHRA for CDR1 and YSYEKL for CDR2. The CDR3 measures 16 amino acids from cysteine to phenylalanine. Of the read, only the CDR3 DNA is kept; its 48 bases are in frame from base 1. V loses 1 base at its end and J loses 1 base; junction bases beyond the gene matches: 7. The sample consisted of blood. This receptor chain uses TRBV4-1 and TRBJ2-7; 7 junctional bases match TRBD2. The receptor's source is a young man with Graves' ophthalmopathy. The nucleotide sequence reads as follows: TGCGCCAGCAGCCAAGTAACTAGCGTGGTGTCCTACGAGCAGTACTTC. This is translated as CASSQVTSVVSYEQYF.